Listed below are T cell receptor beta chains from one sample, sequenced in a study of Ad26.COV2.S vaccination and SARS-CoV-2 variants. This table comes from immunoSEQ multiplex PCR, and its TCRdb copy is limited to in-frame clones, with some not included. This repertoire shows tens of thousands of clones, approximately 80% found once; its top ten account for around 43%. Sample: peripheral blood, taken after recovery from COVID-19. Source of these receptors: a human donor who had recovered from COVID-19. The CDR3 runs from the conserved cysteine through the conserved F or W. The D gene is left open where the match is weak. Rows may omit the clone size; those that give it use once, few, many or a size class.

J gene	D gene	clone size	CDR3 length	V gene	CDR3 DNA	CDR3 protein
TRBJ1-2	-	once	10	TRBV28	TGTGCCACTGGTGGGGGGGGCTACACCTTC	CATGGGGYTF
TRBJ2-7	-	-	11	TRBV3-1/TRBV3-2	TGTGCCAGCAGCCAAGGAAGAGAGCAGTACTTC	CASSQGREQYF
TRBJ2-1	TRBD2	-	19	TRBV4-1	TGCGCCAGCAGCCAAGATCTAGCGGGGGGGCTGAGCTCCTACAATGAGCAGTTCTTC	CASSQDLAGGLSSYNEQFF
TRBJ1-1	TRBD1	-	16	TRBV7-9	TGTGCCAGCAGCTACCCCCGAGGGACAGCGAACACTGAAGCTTTCTTT	CASSYPRGTANTEAFF
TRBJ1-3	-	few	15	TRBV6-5	TGTGCCAGCACCGAGCGCCCAGGATTTTTGGGCACCATATATTTT	CASTERPGFLGTIYF
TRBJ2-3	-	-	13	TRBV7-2	TGTGCCAGCAGCTTACAGCACACAGATACGCAGTATTTT	CASSLQHTDTQYF
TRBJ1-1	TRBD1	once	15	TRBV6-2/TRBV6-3	TGTGCCAGCAGTTACTCGCGACAGGGGGACACTGAAGCTTTCTTT	CASSYSRQGDTEAFF
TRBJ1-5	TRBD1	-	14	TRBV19	TGTGCCACCGGGGACAGATATAGCAATCAGCCCCAGCATTTT	CATGDRYSNQPQHF
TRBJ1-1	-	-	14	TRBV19	TGTGCCAGTAGTAGCCTCGGGGCCGACACTGAAGCTTTCTTT	CASSSLGADTEAFF
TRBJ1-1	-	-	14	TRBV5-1	TGCGCCAGCAGCTTTAGTGGGAGGGACACTGAAGCTTTCTTT	CASSFSGRDTEAFF
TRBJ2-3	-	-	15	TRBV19	TGTGCCAGTAGTATAGGTGGGAAGGGGACAGATACGCAGTATTTT	CASSIGGKGTDTQYF